Shown below are 10 T cell receptor beta chains from a single sample sequenced in a study of blood T cell repertoires in COVID-19. Method: immunoSEQ multiplex PCR; TCRdb's copy keeps in-frame clones and lacks some. The sample contains hundreds of thousands of clones, 87% of which appear only once. What was sequenced was PBMCs or T cells enriched from blood (not recorded which). The source of these receptors is a woman aged 18-35 years who had recovered from COVID-19.

For the CDR3, the DNA is TGTGCCATCAGTGAAGTCCGGTCGTCGAATTCACCCCTCCACTTT. The encoded protein is CAISEVRSSNSPLHF. The chain recombines TRBV10-3 with TRBJ1-6; D is undetermined. This CDR3 comprises 15 residues. V lost 3 bases and J 7 bases, leaving 13 bases between the germline ends. CDR1 ENHRY and CDR2 SYGVKD come from the germline V gene.

The chain recombines TRBV5-1 with TRBJ2-5; no clear D. CDR3 length: 16 residues. V dropped 7 bases and J dropped 5 bases, with 24 bases sitting between them. Germline-derived CDR1 and CDR2 are SGHRS and YFSETQ. The CDR3 DNA reads as TGCGCCAGCCGCCTGGGGTCCGGCAGGTATGGGGAGACCCAGTACTTC. It encodes CASRLGSGRYGETQYF.

This sequence joins TRBV5-1 and TRBJ1-2; no clear D gene. From germline, CDR1 is SGHRS and CDR2 YFSETQ. The length of the CDR3 is 13 residues. V lost 3 bases and J 4 bases, leaving 10 bases between the germline ends. This CDR3 is CASSSAGSYGYTF. The CDR3 DNA is TGCGCCAGCAGCTCGGCCGGGAGCTATGGCTACACCTTC.

There are a few counts of this clone. This sequence joins TRBV24-1 and TRBJ2-7, with 12 positions matching TRBD2. The J segment lost 2 bases and the V segment lost 4 bases, leaving 5 bases of the junction unmatched. This CDR3 has 16 residues. In germline, CDR1 is KGHDR, CDR2 SFDVKD. The CDR3 region is CATSDGLAGSAYEQYF. Here the CDR3 DNA reads TGTGCCACCAGTGACGGACTAGCGGGATCTGCCTACGAGCAGTACTTC.

The genes are TRBV7-9 and TRBJ1-1; the D gene is possibly TRBD1 (6 bases). CDR3 length: 13 amino acids. Between the trimmed V and J ends, which lost 5 bases and 1 base, there was a span of 8 bases. CDR1 is SEHNR and CDR2 is FQNEAQ in the germline V gene (reference sequence). Here the CDR3 DNA reads TGTGCCAGCAGCACACAGGGGAACACTGAAGCTTTCTTT. The encoded protein is CASSTQGNTEAFF.

This clone was detected only a few times. The genes are TRBV5-6 and TRBJ1-5; a possible D gene is TRBD1 (6 bases). The CDR3 consists of 16 residues. Trimming removed 3 bases from V and 2 bases from J, with 15 bases in between. Germline V gene sequence: CDR1 SGHDT, CDR2 YYEEEE. The CDR3 region is CASSSGQIYGNQPQHF. The DNA for the CDR3 is TGTGCCAGCAGCTCCGGACAGATCTATGGCAATCAGCCCCAGCATTTT.

This chain joins TRBV19 and TRBJ1-1; tentative D call: TRBD1 (6 bases). The CDR3 is 13 residues long. Trimming stripped 8 bases from V and 3 bases from J, with 13 bases between. Germline V gene data show CDR1 as LNHDA and CDR2 as SQIVND (reference sequence). The CDR3 is CASARTAYTEAFF. CDR3 nucleotides: TGTGCCAGTGCGAGGACAGCCTACACTGAAGCTTTCTTT.

J is TRBJ1-1 and V is TRBV10-1; 8 positions agree with TRBD1. This CDR3 has 15 residues. Looked up from germline, CDR1 is WNHNN and CDR2 is SYGVQD (reference sequence). V was pared by 8 bases and J by 7 bases, with 15 bases of the junction left unmatched. The CDR3: CASPRGLGARGEAFF. The DNA of the CDR3 is TGCGCCAGCCCCAGGGGGCTGGGGGCTAGGGGTGAAGCTTTCTTT.

V and J are TRBV27 and TRBJ1-2, with D possibly matching TRBD1 (6 bases). V dropped 5 bases and J dropped 0 bases, with 16 bases sitting between them. CDR3 size: 16 residues. Per germline, CDR1 MNHEY and CDR2 SMNVEV (reference sequence). Here the CDR3 DNA reads TGTGCCAGCAGTCCCAGGGGCCGACAAGCTAACTATGGCTACACCTTC. It yields the protein CASSPRGRQANYGYTF.

This clone was seen a handful of times. This chain connects TRBV28 to TRBJ1-5; no clear D gene. CDR1 and CDR2 (germline): MDHEN, SYDVKM. Trimming removed 7 bases at V and 7 bases at J, with 20 bases between. The CDR3 totals 15 residues. CDR3 amino acids: CASTHYGLGGQPQHF. The CDR3 DNA is TGTGCCAGCACCCATTATGGGCTGGGCGGGCAGCCCCAGCATTTT.